The clone carrying this T cell receptor (beta chain) counts as medium-sized (0.01 to 0.1%). Its antigen is not identified. CDR3 length: 17 amino acids. Trimming removed 2 bases from V and 1 base from J, with 14 bases in between. The V gene's germline CDR1 is ENHRY and CDR2 SYGVKD. These data originate in a study of radiation and T cells in renal cell carcinoma. Study observations and caveats: Tumor samples were small regions of around 0.91 g.

TCRdb's copy holds only in-frame clones and misses some; the assay was immunoSEQ multiplex PCR. This sample has 15,000 to 17,000 clones; more than 55% occur once, and the top ten carry approximately 10%. The sample's treatment: treatment-naive control, cytoreductive nephrectomy. Controls were unirradiated tumors from treatment-naive cytoreductive nephrectomy patients. Control tumors came from several females and some twelve males, aged roughly 40 to 82. This specimen was tumor tissue, taken from a patient whose treatment was nephrectomy without radiotherapy. The genes are TRBV10-3 and TRBJ2-2; D tentatively fits TRBD1 or TRBD2 (5 bases each). This clonotype was obtained from a man aged 45-65 years with renal cell carcinoma. CDR3 DNA: TGTGCCATCAGTGAGCCGCCCGGGACCCGGAACACCGGGGAGCTGTTTTTT. It yields the protein CAISEPPGTRNTGELFF.